Listed below are T cell receptor beta chains from one sample, sequenced in a study of T-cell memory formation after mild COVID-19. One entry per CDR3 protein, called by TCRdb with MiXCR from the 5' RACE reads. The data show more than 350,000 distinct CDR3 sequences, around 21% seen once. Specimen: PBMCs or a T cell subset sorted from them (not recorded which). The receptors derive from an adult woman who had mild COVID-19 (a few samples of this study predate the infection). Cell type and time point are not known. Each CDR3 is given with its conserved first and last residue. Fields, in order: V gene, J gene, CDR3 protein.

TRBV25-1	TRBJ2-1	CATRIPGDEQFF
TRBV12-3/TRBV12-4	TRBJ1-2	CATRGSLDGYTF
TRBV12-3/TRBV12-4	TRBJ2-3	CASSTGADTQYF
TRBV6-5	TRBJ1-2	CASSYNRIYGYTF
TRBV12-3/TRBV12-4	TRBJ2-3	CASSLFRGLGYADTQYF
TRBV5-1	TRBJ2-3	CASSLEGQGSTDTQYF
TRBV7-6	TRBJ2-3	CASSLLTLKDTDTQYF
TRBV12-3/TRBV12-4	TRBJ2-1	CASSFGGLIDEQFF
TRBV15	TRBJ1-6	CATSRLSLNSPLHF
TRBV12-3/TRBV12-4	TRBJ2-3	CASILARLLNRTDTQYF
TRBV27	TRBJ2-3	CASSLRAGPSTDTQYF
TRBV9	TRBJ2-7	CASSVAGTLHEQYF
TRBV12-3/TRBV12-4	TRBJ1-2	CASSPFQASYGYTF
TRBV7-3	TRBJ2-5	CASSLSAGETQYF
TRBV5-1	TRBJ2-1	CASSLGGLAGGERQFF
TRBV5-1	TRBJ2-5	CASSLWIPGVQETQYF
TRBV20-1	TRBJ2-7	CSAEWYSGSSYEQYF
TRBV25-1	TRBJ2-7	CASGDSYEQYF
TRBV15	TRBJ1-1	CATRDRTNTEAFF
TRBV25-1	TRBJ2-5	CASSDLEVYQETQYF
TRBV12-3/TRBV12-4	TRBJ2-5	CASSLGTGHQETQYF
TRBV5-1	TRBJ1-1	CASSLVPGGDYTEAFF
TRBV5-1	TRBJ2-7	CASSFGGVYEQYF
TRBV7-9	TRBJ1-5	CASSLGSGDSQPQHF
TRBV5-1	TRBJ1-1	CASSPQGRLAEAFF
TRBV5-1	TRBJ2-3	CASSLMPSGTDTQYF
TRBV24-1	TRBJ2-1	CATSRGVSEAGITNEQFF